This passage covers 11 T cell receptor beta chains from one sample sequenced in a study of neurological immune-mediated disorders. TCRdb re-derived calls from the 5' RACE reads in MiXCR, one entry per CDR3 protein. The sample lists some 54,000 distinct CDR3 sequences, about 10% occurring once. Time point meaning: longitudinal time-point 1 (baseline). Source material: PBMCs. The receptors stem from a male donor with HTLV-1-associated myelopathy (HAM/TSP).

The table lists this clonotype with many counts. The chain joins TRBV5-1 to TRBJ2-7, with 7 bases lining up with TRBD2. J was trimmed by 6 bases and V by 2 bases; bases with no gene match: 5. Looked up from germline, CDR1 is SGHRS and CDR2 is YFSETQ. This CDR3 has 13 residues. CDR3 in DNA: TGCGCCAGCAGCTTCCTAGGGGAGGGCGAGCAGTACTTC. This encodes CASSFLGEGEQYF.

The J gene is TRBJ2-5, the V gene TRBV5-1; D is undetermined. This CDR3 is 15 amino acids long. V lost 0 bases to trimming and J lost 2 bases, with 11 bases between them. Germline V gene lookup returns CDR1 SGHRS and CDR2 YFSETQ. CDR3 region: CASSLARLGQETQYF. The DNA of the CDR3 is TGCGCCAGCAGCTTGGCCCGGCTAGGGCAAGAGACCCAGTACTTC.

This clonotype was picked up many times. J is TRBJ1-2 and V is TRBV20-1, with 9 bases fitting TRBD1. CDR1 and CDR2 from the germline V gene are DFQATT and SNEGSKA (reference sequence). This CDR3 is 15 amino acids long. J gave up 4 bases and V 6 bases, and 12 bases lay outside the gene matches. The CDR3 bases are TGCAGTGCGTCAGAACAGGGGGCGGGAGGCTATGGCTACACCTTC. Amino acid sequence: CSASEQGAGGYGYTF.

This clonotype was seen repeatedly, ten times or more. This rearrangement joins TRBV12-3 or TRBV12-4 to TRBJ1-6; the match to TRBD1 covers 9 bases. The V and J ends lost 5 bases and 4 bases, in that order; junction bases with no gene match: 0. The CDR3 has 14 residues. The CDR3 nucleotides read TGTGCCAGCAGTGGGACAGGGTATAATTCACCCCTCCACTTT. Translated: CASSGTGYNSPLHF.

Many counts were recorded for this clonotype. V gene TRBV7-2 combines with J gene TRBJ1-2, with unresolved D. Germline V CDR1 and CDR2: SGHTA, FQGNSA. The V end was cut by 1 base, the J end by 3 bases, with 9 bases between. The CDR3 runs to 14 residues. CDR3 coding DNA: TGTGCCAGCAGCTTAGGTGCGGATCACTATGGCTACACCTTC. It yields the protein CASSLGADHYGYTF.

The table lists this clonotype with many counts. J is TRBJ2-5 and V is TRBV18; tentatively, D is TRBD1 (6 bases). V lost 5 bases, J lost 2 bases, and 12 bases lay in between. Looked up from germline, CDR1 is KGHSH and CDR2 is LQKENI. The length of the CDR3 is 14 residues. The CDR3 region has the DNA TGTGCCAGCTCAGTACGACAGGATCAAGAGACCCAGTACTTC. Its translation is CASSVRQDQETQYF.

This clonotype was detected many times. This chain links TRBV20-1 with TRBJ2-7, with unresolved D. The V end was cut by 2 bases, the J end by 4 bases, with 6 bases between. CDR3 length equals 11 residues. Germline loops: CDR1 DFQATT, CDR2 SNEGSKA (reference sequence). CDR3 nucleotide sequence: TGCAGTGCTAGAAACCCTTACGAGCAGTACTTC. Encoded protein: CSARNPYEQYF.

This clonotype was found many times. The chain employs TRBV5-1 and TRBJ1-1; TRBD1 matches at 7 bases. CDR3 length equals 12 residues. V lost 4 bases, J lost 11 bases, and 8 bases stayed unmatched. Germline V gives CDR1 SGHRS, CDR2 YFSETQ. For the CDR3, the DNA is TGCGCCAGCAGCCCGGCCCAGGGGGGCGCTTTCTTT. Its protein is CASSPAQGGAFF.

The chain couples TRBV3-1 to TRBJ2-5; TRBD2 might be the D (6 bases). V lost 0 bases, J lost 5 bases, and 13 bases lay in between. The CDR3 consists of 15 residues. The V gene's germline CDR1 is LGHDT and CDR2 YNNKEL (reference sequence). The CDR3 is CASSQEGGEMETQYF. Written as DNA, the CDR3 is TGTGCCAGCAGCCAAGAAGGAGGGGAGATGGAGACCCAGTACTTC.

This clonotype showed up many times. The CDR3 region is CASSLIPGDAYEQYF. The DNA for the CDR3 is TGTGCCAGCAGCTTAATACCAGGGGATGCCTACGAGCAGTACTTC. V usage is TRBV7-2 and J usage is TRBJ2-7; weak D call: TRBD1 (6 bases). Trimming removed 2 bases at V and 2 bases at J, with 13 bases between. CDR1 is SGHTA and CDR2 is FQGNSA in the germline V gene. The CDR3 length is 15 residues.

The sample holds many counts of this clonotype. The chain employs TRBV5-1 and TRBJ1-6; no clear D. V was pared by 2 bases and J by 5 bases, with 14 bases between. Germline loops: CDR1 SGHRS, CDR2 YFSETQ. There are 16 residues in the CDR3. Here the CDR3 DNA reads TGCGCCAGCAGCTTTGACGGCACACCTCATAATTCACCCCTCCACTTT. It specifies CASSFDGTPHNSPLHF.